This T cell receptor beta chain came from a study of blood T cells in healthy people across ages. The second PCR ran roughly 6 to 12 cycles with a sample-barcoded 5' primer and J-beta primers. TCRdb ran MiXCR on the 5' RACE reads and lists one entry per CDR3 protein. Counted here are roughly 1.4 million distinct CDR3 sequences, approximately 59% occurring once; the ten biggest clones make up about 6.7%. The germline V gene encodes CDR1 LGHNT and CDR2 FRNRAP. Trimming stripped 6 bases from V and 6 bases from J, with 10 bases between. CDR3 length equals 12 residues. Sequencing was performed on blood. The sequence came from a man aged 18-30 years in good health. The chain recombines TRBV12-5 with TRBJ2-3; D may correspond to TRBD1 or TRBD2 (5 bases each). CDR3 in amino acids: CASGLGADTQYF. As DNA, the CDR3 is TGTGCTAGTGGCCTCGGGGCGGATACGCAGTATTTT.